The rows below give T cell receptor beta chains drawn from one sample of a study of T cells in Graves' hyperthyroidism and ophthalmopathy. A single record per CDR3 protein comes from TCRdb applying MiXCR to the multiplex PCR reads. This table has 20,000 or so distinct CDR3 sequences, approximately 54% appearing once. Sequencing input: blood. The source is a woman in her forties with Graves' hyperthyroidism that later progressed to Graves' ophthalmopathy. Each CDR3 is given with its conserved first and last residue. D genes are given only for firm matches. Expanded clones get a size class; other rows say once, few or many, or leave the size out.

v_call: TRBV20-1; j_call: TRBJ2-3; clone_size: .; d_call: .; cdr3_nt: TGCAGTGCCCTAGGCTTTGAGCGCGTTAGCACAGATACGCAGTATTTT; cdr3_aa: CSALGFERVSTDTQYF
v_call: TRBV7-9; j_call: TRBJ2-2; clone_size: once; d_call: .; cdr3_nt: TGTGCCACCCCAGGGACCGATAACACCGGGGAGCTGTTTTTT; cdr3_aa: CATPGTDNTGELFF
v_call: TRBV12-3/TRBV12-4; j_call: TRBJ2-2; clone_size: many; d_call: TRBD2; cdr3_nt: TGTGCCAGCAGTTTAAGGACTAGCGGCTTATTCACCGGGGAGCTGTTTTTT; cdr3_aa: CASSLRTSGLFTGELFF
v_call: TRBV15; j_call: TRBJ2-7; clone_size: medium-sized; d_call: .; cdr3_nt: TGTGCCACCAGCGGGCCTGGGCAGAGGGAGCAGTACTTC; cdr3_aa: CATSGPGQREQYF
v_call: TRBV29-1; j_call: TRBJ2-2; clone_size: .; d_call: .; cdr3_nt: TGCAGCGCCGTCTTTTCGGGGAAGGGCGGGGAGCTGTTTTTT; cdr3_aa: CSAVFSGKGGELFF
v_call: TRBV2; j_call: TRBJ2-1; clone_size: few; d_call: TRBD1; cdr3_nt: TGTGCCAGCAGGGGACAGAACAATGAGCAGTTCTTC; cdr3_aa: CASRGQNNEQFF
v_call: TRBV2; j_call: TRBJ1-2; clone_size: few; d_call: TRBD1; cdr3_nt: TGTGCCAGCAGCAGGGGGAACTATGGCTACACCTTC; cdr3_aa: CASSRGNYGYTF
v_call: TRBV7-3; j_call: TRBJ1-5; clone_size: .; d_call: .; cdr3_nt: TGTGCCAGCAGCAGGGGAGGTGAGCCCCAGCATTTT; cdr3_aa: CASSRGGEPQHF
v_call: TRBV6-6; j_call: TRBJ2-7; clone_size: few; d_call: .; cdr3_nt: TGTGCCAGCAGTTACTGGACAGACTACGAGCAGTACTTC; cdr3_aa: CASSYWTDYEQYF
v_call: TRBV12-3/TRBV12-4; j_call: TRBJ2-1; clone_size: .; d_call: .; cdr3_nt: TGTGCCAGCAGTTTAGCAGGCAATGAGCAGTTCTTC; cdr3_aa: CASSLAGNEQFF
v_call: TRBV20-1; j_call: TRBJ2-7; clone_size: .; d_call: .; cdr3_nt: TGCAGTGCAGGGTTCTCCTACGAGCAGTACTTC; cdr3_aa: CSAGFSYEQYF
v_call: TRBV7-3; j_call: TRBJ2-5; clone_size: .; d_call: TRBD2; cdr3_nt: TGTGCCAGCAGCTTAGGGGGGGGTCAGCCCCAGTACTTC; cdr3_aa: CASSLGGGQPQYF
v_call: TRBV10-3; j_call: TRBJ2-6; clone_size: .; d_call: .; cdr3_nt: TGTGCCATCAGCATTGCTGGGGCCAACGTCCTGACTTTC; cdr3_aa: CAISIAGANVLTF
v_call: TRBV3-1; j_call: TRBJ2-7; clone_size: many; d_call: .; cdr3_nt: TGTGCCAGCAGCCGGGACCCCTCCTACGAGCAGTACTTC; cdr3_aa: CASSRDPSYEQYF
v_call: TRBV6-5; j_call: TRBJ2-3; clone_size: once; d_call: .; cdr3_nt: TGTGCCAGCAGTTACACAAGGACCGGGGGCACAGATACGCAGTATTTT; cdr3_aa: CASSYTRTGGTDTQYF
v_call: TRBV7-3; j_call: TRBJ2-3; clone_size: .; d_call: TRBD2; cdr3_nt: TGTGCCAGCAGCTTGGGACTAGCTGACGCAGATACGCAGTATTTT; cdr3_aa: CASSLGLADADTQYF
v_call: TRBV29-1; j_call: TRBJ2-7; clone_size: .; d_call: .; cdr3_nt: TGCAGCGTTGATGACAGCTCCTACGAGCAGTACTTC; cdr3_aa: CSVDDSSYEQYF
v_call: TRBV7-9; j_call: TRBJ1-1; clone_size: .; d_call: .; cdr3_nt: TGTGCCAGCAGCTTTAAAATCATAGGGCCAAGCAAGAACACTGAAGCTTTCTTT; cdr3_aa: CASSFKIIGPSKNTEAFF
v_call: TRBV6-1; j_call: TRBJ1-3; clone_size: many; d_call: .; cdr3_nt: TGTGCCAGCAGTGAGGGGGTTGGTGGAAACACCATATATTTT; cdr3_aa: CASSEGVGGNTIYF
v_call: TRBV7-2; j_call: TRBJ1-3; clone_size: .; d_call: TRBD1; cdr3_nt: TGTGCCAGCAGCTTAGTTACCGGGACAGGTATTACTGGAAACACCATATATTTT; cdr3_aa: CASSLVTGTGITGNTIYF
v_call: TRBV20-1; j_call: TRBJ2-1; clone_size: few; d_call: TRBD2; cdr3_nt: TGCAGTGCTTCGCGACTAGCGGGATCCTACAATGAGCAGTTCTTC; cdr3_aa: CSASRLAGSYNEQFF
v_call: TRBV2; j_call: TRBJ2-1; clone_size: .; d_call: TRBD2; cdr3_nt: TGTGCCAGCAGAACGGGACTAGCTGTCAATGAGCAGTTCTTC; cdr3_aa: CASRTGLAVNEQFF
v_call: TRBV15; j_call: TRBJ1-1; clone_size: .; d_call: .; cdr3_nt: TGTGCCACCAGCAGAGACAGGCAGTACACTGAAGCTTTCTTT; cdr3_aa: CATSRDRQYTEAFF
v_call: TRBV29-1; j_call: TRBJ2-7; clone_size: .; d_call: .; cdr3_nt: TGCAGCGTTGTGGGGGAGGCCTACGAGCAGTACTTC; cdr3_aa: CSVVGEAYEQYF
v_call: TRBV7-6; j_call: TRBJ2-1; clone_size: .; d_call: .; cdr3_nt: TGTGCCAGCAGCCCGCCAGGGAACAATGAGCAGTTCTTC; cdr3_aa: CASSPPGNNEQFF
v_call: TRBV20-1; j_call: TRBJ2-7; clone_size: .; d_call: TRBD1; cdr3_nt: TGCAGTGCGCCGGGACAGGGACAAGAGCAGTACTTC; cdr3_aa: CSAPGQGQEQYF
v_call: TRBV6-4; j_call: TRBJ2-5; clone_size: medium-sized; d_call: .; cdr3_nt: TGTGCCAGCAGTGAACAGCATGGGGAGACCCAGTACTTC; cdr3_aa: CASSEQHGETQYF
v_call: TRBV12-3/TRBV12-4; j_call: TRBJ1-1; clone_size: many; d_call: .; cdr3_nt: TGTGCCAGCAGTTTAGGCAGGGAAATAACTGAAGCTTTCTTT; cdr3_aa: CASSLGREITEAFF
v_call: TRBV9; j_call: TRBJ2-2; clone_size: few; d_call: .; cdr3_nt: TGTGCCAGCAGTTTAGGAGGAACCGGGGAGCTGTTTTTT; cdr3_aa: CASSLGGTGELFF
v_call: TRBV2; j_call: TRBJ2-1; clone_size: .; d_call: .; cdr3_nt: TGTGCCAGCCTGATTTTCAATGAGCAGTTCTTC; cdr3_aa: CASLIFNEQFF
v_call: TRBV15; j_call: TRBJ2-4; clone_size: many; d_call: .; cdr3_nt: TGTGCCACCAGCATGATTAAAAACAGGCCCTTAAAAAACATTCAGTACTTC; cdr3_aa: CATSMIKNRPLKNIQYF
v_call: TRBV7-8; j_call: TRBJ2-7; clone_size: medium-sized; d_call: TRBD2; cdr3_nt: TGTGCCAGCAGCTCCCCCGCATCTGGAGCGGGAGCCCCCTACGAGCAGTACTTC; cdr3_aa: CASSSPASGAGAPYEQYF
v_call: TRBV7-2; j_call: TRBJ2-7; clone_size: few; d_call: .; cdr3_nt: TGTGCCAGCAGCAAGGGACAACCTTACGAGCAGTACTTC; cdr3_aa: CASSKGQPYEQYF